These 11 T cell receptor beta chains came from one sample sequenced in a study of T cell responses to AZD1222 COVID-19 vaccine. Repertoires were generated with immunoSEQ multiplex PCR, while TCRdb's copy carries only in-frame clones and drops some. The repertoire holds some 140,000 clones, with over 85% as singletons. Sample: peripheral blood, taken on day 0 of AZD1222 vaccination. The receptor source for this set is an adult in good health.

The rearrangement links TRBV10-1 to TRBJ1-1, with 7 bases fitting TRBD1. V trimming: 4 bases; J trimming: 6 bases; junction bases outside the gene matches: 11. The CDR3 contains 15 residues. The germline V gene encodes CDR1 WNHNN and CDR2 SYGVQD (reference sequence). The chain's CDR3 is CASSGFLTGYAEAFF. The CDR3 region has the DNA TGCGCCAGCAGTGGATTTCTGACAGGGTACGCTGAAGCTTTCTTT.

The rearrangement uses TRBV6-1 and TRBJ1-1; D ambiguous. CDR3 length: 14 residues. The V gene's germline CDR1 is MNHNS and CDR2 SASEGT. V shed 1 base and J shed 5 bases, with 11 bases lying between them. This CDR3 reads CASSEDPVGTEAFF. CDR3 sequence (DNA): TGTGCCAGCAGTGAAGATCCAGTTGGGACTGAAGCTTTCTTT.

V gene TRBV2 combines with J gene TRBJ1-2; 7 bases map to TRBD1. The V segment lost 4 bases and the J segment 1 base; nucleotides outside the gene matches: 9. The CDR3 length is 16 residues. Germline-derived CDR1 and CDR2 are SNHLY and FYNNEI. The CDR3 reads CASSGPPGGHNYGYTF. The DNA for the CDR3 is TGTGCCAGCAGTGGCCCCCCAGGGGGGCATAACTATGGCTACACCTTC.

The chain recombines TRBV28 with TRBJ1-1; D ambiguous. This CDR3 is 15 amino acids long. V dropped 1 base and J dropped 0 bases, with 9 bases sitting between them. Germline assignment: CDR1 MDHEN and CDR2 SYDVKM. The CDR3 DNA reads TGTGCCAGCAGTTTATCGGAGGGTTTGAACACTGAAGCTTTCTTT. Its translation: CASSLSEGLNTEAFF.

The chain recombines TRBV7-3 with TRBJ2-3; D call uncertain. This CDR3 region has 16 residues. Germline-derived CDR1 and CDR2 are SGHTA and FQGTGA. Deletions cut 2 bases from V and 1 base from J, with 13 bases between. CDR3 sequence: CASSLAQAAGTDTQYF. The CDR3 DNA reads as TGTGCCAGCAGCTTAGCCCAGGCGGCTGGCACAGATACGCAGTATTTT.

This clone was observed once. J is TRBJ2-1 and V is TRBV19, with no clear D. Per the germline V gene, CDR1 is LNHDA and CDR2 is SQIVND (reference sequence). The CDR3 length is 12 residues. The V end lost 3 bases, the J end lost 9 bases, and 9 bases lay between the germline ends. The CDR3 region is CASSIGDAEQFF. The CDR3 nucleotides are TGTGCCAGTAGTATCGGAGATGCTGAGCAGTTCTTC.

This clone was recorded once. J is TRBJ1-5 and V is TRBV5-6; D gene uncertain. Trimming shortened V by 2 bases and J by 1 base, and 10 bases separated the two germline ends. The V gene's germline CDR1 is SGHDT and CDR2 YYEEEE. The length of the CDR3 is 15 residues. CDR3 DNA: TGTGCCAGCAGCTTCGGTGCAGCCAGCAATCAGCCCCAGCATTTT. This sequence encodes CASSFGAASNQPQHF.

The chain employs TRBV7-2 and TRBJ2-1; the D is unclear. The germline gives CDR1 SGHTA, CDR2 FQGNSA. Deletions cut 2 bases from V and 7 bases from J, with 9 bases between. The CDR3 extends over 13 amino acids. CDR3 residues: CASSLLSWNEQFF. CDR3 nucleotides: TGTGCCAGCAGCTTATTGTCGTGGAATGAGCAGTTCTTC.

The chain carries TRBV10-1 and TRBJ1-2; possibly TRBD1 for D (6 bases). Germline assignment: CDR1 WNHNN and CDR2 SYGVQD (reference sequence). The CDR3 consists of 13 residues. V was trimmed by 3 bases and J by 7 bases, leaving 12 bases between them. The CDR3 DNA follows: TGCGCCAGCAGTGAAACAGGGATCCGTGGCTACACCTTC. Residues: CASSETGIRGYTF.

The rearrangement joins TRBV28 to TRBJ1-2; D not certain. V dropped 5 bases and J dropped 0 bases, with 13 bases sitting between them. Germline V gene lookup returns CDR1 MDHEN and CDR2 SYDVKM. There are 15 residues in the CDR3. For the CDR3, the DNA is TGTGCCAGCAGTCTAGAACCACGACCTAACTATGGCTACACCTTC. It codes for CASSLEPRPNYGYTF.

The rearrangement links TRBV28 to TRBJ2-7, with 8 bases fitting TRBD1. After removal of 8 bases from V and 4 bases from J, the junction contained 4 bases not matched to a gene. Germline CDR1 reads MDHEN; CDR2 reads SYDVKM. The CDR3 has 12 amino acids. This chain's CDR3 is CASGQGKYEQYF. Here the CDR3 DNA reads TGTGCCAGCGGACAGGGTAAATACGAGCAGTACTTC.